The present entry profiles one T cell receptor (beta chain) with its context. The antigen remains undetermined. MiXCR, applied by TCRdb to the reads, yields one record per CDR3 protein. The sample lists about 24,000 distinct CDR3 sequences; about 23% were seen once. This entry belongs to a study of T cell repertoires in cytomegalovirus infection. Study overall: Recently identified HLA-C-restricted and well-studied HLA-B-restricted CMV epitopes were used. Public signatures in TCR beta pointed to CMV infection and matching HLA type. Overall study findings and caveats: In two of eight donors, the top clonotype was HLA-C-restricted CMV-specific.

V lost 0 bases to trimming and J lost 0 bases, with 10 bases between them. The CDR3 consists of 17 residues. Germline V gene lookup returns CDR1 SGHNT and CDR2 YYREEE (reference sequence). This TCR came from a human donor in good health (CMV status not recorded). Some clones in this sample may be carry-over from other donors' samples. The chain carries TRBV5-4 and TRBJ2-6, with D uncertain. Here the sequenced sample was CD8+ T cells from cultured PBMCs, taken from culture after CMV antigen stimulation. The CDR3 nucleotides read TGTGCCAGCAGCTTGGGACCGTCAATCTCTGGGGCCAACGTCCTGACTTTC. Translating gives CASSLGPSISGANVLTF.